These 8 T cell receptor beta chains share one sample of origin, sequenced in a study of cytomegalovirus exposure and HLA in healthy donors. Primers included in the PCR were 60 Vbeta and 13 Jbeta primers. The method was immunoSEQ multiplex PCR; TCRdb's version includes in-frame clones alone and lacks a portion of them. Its table records around 100,000 clones. Sequences were obtained from PBMCs. The receptors come from a middle-aged man in good health and CMV-seropositive.

This sequence joins TRBV28 and TRBJ2-3; TRBD2 aligns across 13 bases. CDR3 length: 16 residues. CDR1 and CDR2 (germline): MDHEN, SYDVKM. Germline trimming cut 6 bases from V and 4 bases from J; bases unmatched to any gene: 7. This CDR3 reads CASRGIGLAGADTQYF. CDR3 DNA: TGTGCCAGCAGGGGTATAGGACTAGCGGGAGCAGATACGCAGTATTTT.

The V gene is TRBV5-8, the J gene TRBJ1-1; D is possibly TRBD1 (5 bases). Per the germline V gene, CDR1 is SGHTS and CDR2 is YDEGEE. The CDR3 is made up of 15 amino acids. With 7 bases removed from V and 6 bases from J, the gap between germline ends came to 22 bases. Here the CDR3 DNA reads TGTGCCAGCGCAATTCGGGACTATTGGGTTTCTGAAGCTTTCTTT. Protein sequence: CASAIRDYWVSEAFF.

The V and J genes are TRBV19 and TRBJ2-1; 10 bases agree with TRBD2. After removal of 6 bases from V and 10 bases from J, the junction contained 9 bases not matched to a gene. CDR3 size: 14 residues. CDR1 is LNHDA and CDR2 is SQIVND in the germline V gene (reference sequence). The CDR3 region is CASRLAGARGEQFF. The CDR3 region has the DNA TGTGCCAGTAGGCTAGCGGGAGCACGGGGAGAGCAGTTCTTC.

This chain joins TRBV5-6 and TRBJ2-3, with D possibly matching TRBD2 (5 bases). The germline CDR1 and CDR2 sequences are SGHDT and YYEEEE. The V end lost 0 bases, the J end lost 2 bases, and 10 bases lay between the germline ends. The CDR3 sequence is 15 residues long. This CDR3 is CASSLAGLATDTQYF. The CDR3 DNA reads TGTGCCAGCAGCTTGGCCGGGCTAGCCACAGATACGCAGTATTTT.

The V call is TRBV30, the J call TRBJ1-5; TRBD1 agrees at 7 bases. J lost 1 base, V lost 5 bases, and 2 bases had no gene match. The CDR3 extends over 13 amino acids. The V gene's germline CDR1 is GTSNPN and CDR2 SVGIG (reference sequence). CDR3 nucleotide sequence: TGTGCCTGGCAGGGACAGAGCAATCAGCCCCAGCATTTT. This codes for CAWQGQSNQPQHF.

The gene calls are TRBV7-8 and TRBJ2-7; D remains ambiguous. The CDR3 sequence is 13 residues long. The V end lost 3 bases, the J end lost 2 bases, and 8 bases lay between the germline ends. Germline assignment: CDR1 SGHVS and CDR2 FQNEAQ. The chain's CDR3 is CASSFPGTYEQYF. DNA for the CDR3: TGTGCCAGCAGCTTCCCAGGAACCTACGAGCAGTACTTC.

Concerning this clone: At one end the junction does not follow the germline gene, possibly because of a read error. CDR3 sequence reads: CASSPGTGGVHF. CDR3 in DNA: TGTGCCAGCTCACCCGGGACCGGGGGTGTTCACTTC. This chain connects TRBV18 to TRBJ2-7; TRBD2 is a possible D gene (6 bases). Germline V CDR1 and CDR2: KGHSH, LQKENI. There are 12 residues in the CDR3.

The V and J genes are TRBV10-2 and TRBJ1-2; tentatively, D is TRBD1 (5 bases). Trimming left V 3 bases short and J 0 bases short, with 8 bases between. The length of the CDR3 is 14 residues. CDR1 is WSHSY and CDR2 is SAAADI in the germline V gene. The CDR3 nucleotides are TGCGCCAGCAGTGATCAGGGTGCTAACTATGGCTACACCTTC. It yields the protein CASSDQGANYGYTF.